There are a few counts of the clone carrying this TCR beta chain. The antigen is undetermined. The data stem from a study of cytomegalovirus exposure and HLA in healthy donors. In the PCR, 60 Vbeta and 13 Jbeta primers were used. Clones were sequenced by immunoSEQ multiplex PCR, and TCRdb holds only the in-frame ones, with some missing. In the table there are under 200,000 clones, approximately 79% of which are singletons. Findings and limits, study-wide: What a later analysis reportedly showed was that an Asian-associated ancestry cluster had fewer N-insertions than the approximately 700-donor mean.

Sequenced: PBMCs. The sequence was obtained from a middle-aged woman in good health and CMV-seronegative.

The CDR3 is CASSADRGEQYF. CDR3 DNA: TGTGCCAGCAGCGCGGACAGGGGCGAGCAGTACTTC. This sequence joins TRBV9 and TRBJ2-7; 9 nucleotides align to TRBD1. J gave up 6 bases and V 3 bases, and 1 base lay outside the gene matches. There are 12 residues in the CDR3. CDR1 is SGDLS, CDR2 YYNGEE, per germline.